The entry below gives a single T cell receptor (beta chain) sequence along with its context. Its specificity is not known. The germline gene is not matched at one end of the junction; a read error may be the cause. Germline CDR1 SSHAT, CDR2 FNYEAQ (reference sequence). The CDR3 has 15 amino acids. The data were taken from a study of cytomegalovirus exposure and HLA in healthy donors. The PCR was carried out with 60 Vbeta primers and 13 Jbeta primers. Produced via immunoSEQ multiplex PCR; TCRdb's table is partial and in-frame only. The sample has around 250,000 clones, around 81% seen once. Regarding the study as a whole: Fewer than 200 TCR beta chains were listed as cytomegalovirus-associated.

The specimen sequenced was PBMCs. The clonotype originates from a woman aged 60-75 years in good health and CMV-seropositive. This chain joins TRBV7-7 and TRBJ2-5; 8 nucleotides align to TRBD1. The J call is uncertain, as TRBJ2-7 better fits the DNA end. The CDR3 coding sequence is TGTGCTAGCAGCCCAGAGACAGGGGTTTCCCACGAGCAGTACTTC. Translating gives CASSPETGVSHEQYF.